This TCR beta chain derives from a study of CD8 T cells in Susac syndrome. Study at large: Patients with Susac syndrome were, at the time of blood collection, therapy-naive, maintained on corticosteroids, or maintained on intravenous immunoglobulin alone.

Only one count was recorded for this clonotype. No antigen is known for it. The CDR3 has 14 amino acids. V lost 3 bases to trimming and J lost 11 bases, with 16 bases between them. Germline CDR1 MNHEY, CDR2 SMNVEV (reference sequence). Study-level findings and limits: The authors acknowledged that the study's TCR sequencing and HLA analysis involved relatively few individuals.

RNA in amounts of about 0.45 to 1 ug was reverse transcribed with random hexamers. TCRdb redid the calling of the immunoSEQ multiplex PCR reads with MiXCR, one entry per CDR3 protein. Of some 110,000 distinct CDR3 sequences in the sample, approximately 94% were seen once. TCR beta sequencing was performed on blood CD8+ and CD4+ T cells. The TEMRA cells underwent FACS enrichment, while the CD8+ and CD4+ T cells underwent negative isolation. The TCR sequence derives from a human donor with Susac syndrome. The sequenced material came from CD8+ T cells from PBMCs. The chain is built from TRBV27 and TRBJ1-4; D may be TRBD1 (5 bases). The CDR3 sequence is CASSLRGGPEKLFF. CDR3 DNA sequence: TGTGCCAGCAGTTTGAGGGGTGGCCCGGAGAAACTGTTTTTT.